What follows describes a single TCR beta chain. Its antigen is currently unknown. The entry originates in a study of T cells in Graves' hyperthyroidism and ophthalmopathy. Findings and limits, study-wide: Among thyroid clonotypes expanded above 0.001, most also appeared in blood. The model made its ophthalmopathy prediction, and onset followed a median roughly six months later.

This CDR3 spans 14 amino acids. In germline, CDR1 is MNHNS, CDR2 SASEGT. Trimming removed 7 bases at V and 3 bases at J, with 16 bases between. RNA transcripts yielded amplified TCR beta CDR3 regions. HTBI primers were employed in a first-round RT-PCR of the TCR CDR3. One entry per CDR3 protein, called by TCRdb with MiXCR from the multiplex PCR reads. The sample has 450,000 to 600,000 distinct CDR3 sequences; 20% are singletons. The sequenced sample consisted of blood. The chain combines TRBV6-1 with TRBJ2-7; the D gene is possibly TRBD1 (5 bases). The sequence came from a man aged 40-50 years with Graves' ophthalmopathy. The CDR3 region has the DNA TGTGCCAGCAACACCAGGGCAGCCATCTACGAGCAGTACTTC. Translated: CASNTRAAIYEQYF.